A selection of T cell receptor beta chains follows, all from one sample in a study of cytomegalovirus exposure and HLA in healthy donors. Sequencing was performed with immunoSEQ multiplex PCR; in TCRdb, only in-frame clones are kept and a portion is missing. The sample consists of 200,000 to 250,000 clones, about 80% of them appearing once. The sequenced material came from PBMCs. The receptors originated from a man aged 18-30 years in good health and CMV-seronegative. The CDR3 runs from the conserved cysteine through the conserved F or W. Each record gives: clone size, V gene, J gene, D gene, CDR3 DNA, CDR3 protein. The D gene is left open where the match is weak. Clone size, where shown, is once, few, many, or a class for clones that have expanded.

NA	TRBV2	TRBJ2-6	NA	TGTGCCAGCAGTGACTTGCGAGCTGGGGCCAACGTCCTGACTTTC	CASSDLRAGANVLTF
few	TRBV19	TRBJ2-7	TRBD1	TGTGCCAGTAGTAGGGACAGGGGCTACGAGCAGTACTTC	CASSRDRGYEQYF
NA	TRBV6-4	TRBJ2-3	TRBD1	TGTGCCAGCAGTGCCTACGGGACAGCCTTTACAGATACGCAGTATTTT	CASSAYGTAFTDTQYF
few	TRBV7-8	TRBJ2-3	NA	TGTGCCAGCAGCTTAGTGGCTCTTGAAGATACGCAGTATTTT	CASSLVALEDTQYF
NA	TRBV2	TRBJ2-7	TRBD1	TGTGCCAGCAGAATTCGACAGGGGGCAACCTACGAGCAGTACTTC	CASRIRQGATYEQYF
NA	TRBV28	TRBJ1-4	NA	TGTGCCAGCAGTTTACAGGGTGTTGAAAAACTGTTTTTT	CASSLQGVEKLFF
NA	TRBV18	TRBJ2-2	TRBD2	TGTGCCAGCTCACCGGGACTAGCGGCGAACACCGGGGAGCTGTTTTTT	CASSPGLAANTGELFF
NA	TRBV30	TRBJ1-4	NA	TGTGCCTGGAGGCCCCAGGGGGAAAAACTGTTTTTT	CAWRPQGEKLFF
once	TRBV6-6	TRBJ1-1	TRBD1	TGTGCCAGCAGTTACTCCGGACAGGGAGGAGCTTTCTTT	CASSYSGQGGAFF
NA	TRBV2	TRBJ1-5	NA	TGTGCCAGCAGCCCAGACATACTTAGCAATCAGCCCCAGCATTTT	CASSPDILSNQPQHF
few	TRBV10-1	TRBJ1-1	NA	TGCGCCAGCAGTGGACAGCCGAACACTGAAGCTTTCTTT	CASSGQPNTEAFF
few	TRBV28	TRBJ1-1	NA	TGTGCCAGCAGTTTCCCCTCCAGGGGAACTGAAGCTTTCTTT	CASSFPSRGTEAFF
NA	TRBV28	TRBJ2-7	TRBD1	TGTGCCAGCAGTCCCACGACAGGGGGACGCGAGCAGTACTTC	CASSPTTGGREQYF
NA	TRBV9	TRBJ2-1	NA	TGTGCCAGCAGCGCTCGTAACAATGAGCAGTTCTTC	CASSARNNEQFF